A single sample is the source of the 28 T cell receptor beta chains below, sequenced in a study of cytomegalovirus exposure and HLA in healthy donors. Use of 60 Vbeta and 13 Jbeta primers characterized the PCR. Some clones are missing from TCRdb's copy, which holds only in-frame ones; the method was immunoSEQ multiplex PCR. The data contain around 190,000 clones, roughly four fifths of them singletons. Sequenced input: PBMCs. The receptor set was obtained from a man aged 25-45 years in good health and CMV-seronegative.

The V gene is TRBV29-1, the J gene TRBJ2-5; 9 nucleotides agree with TRBD1. Per the germline V gene, CDR1 is SQVTM and CDR2 is ANQGSEA. The CDR3 contains 15 residues. The V gene end was trimmed by 3 bases and the J gene end by 5 bases; junction bases not matched to a gene: 10. CDR3 in DNA: TGCAGCGTTGATGTCGGGGCGGGACAGGGTGAGACCCAGTACTTC. It yields the protein CSVDVGAGQGETQYF.

This clone was counted a single time. The gene calls are TRBV18 and TRBJ1-1, with 8 bases aligning to TRBD1. In germline, CDR1 is KGHSH, CDR2 LQKENI. J was trimmed by 5 bases and V by 4 bases; bases with no gene match: 6. This CDR3 is built from 14 residues. Here the CDR3 DNA reads TGTGCCAGCTCACGTACGACAGGGGAAACTGAAGCTTTCTTT. As protein: CASSRTTGETEAFF.

V gene TRBV6-4 combines with J gene TRBJ2-3; TRBD2 aligns across 8 bases. This CDR3 is built from 14 residues. Germline loops: CDR1 MRHNA, CDR2 SNTAGT. The J segment lost 4 bases and the V segment lost 3 bases, leaving 3 bases of the junction unmatched. CDR3 sequence: CASSEAGAADTQYF. In DNA, the CDR3 is TGTGCCAGCAGTGAAGCGGGAGCTGCAGATACGCAGTATTTT.

The chain employs TRBV4-1 and TRBJ2-3, with D maybe TRBD2 (6 bases). Germline CDR1 reads MGHRA; CDR2 reads YSYEKL. V dropped 4 bases and J dropped 6 bases, with 14 bases sitting between them. The CDR3 is made up of 14 amino acids. The CDR3 DNA reads as TGCGCCAGCAGCCTGGAGGGAGTTTCTGATACGCAGTATTTT. Translated, it gives CASSLEGVSDTQYF.

In its sample, this clone was seen a few times. The chain uses TRBV28 and TRBJ2-7; TRBD2 is a possible D gene (6 bases). The CDR3 totals 14 residues. With 6 bases removed from V and 7 bases from J, the gap between germline ends came to 19 bases. CDR1 is MDHEN and CDR2 is SYDVKM in the germline V gene. The chain's CDR3 is CASSKRRRGGEQYF. CDR3 coding DNA: TGTGCCAGCAGCAAACGACGGCGTGGGGGGGAGCAGTACTTC.

This clone has just one count. The chain links TRBV11-2 to TRBJ2-7; a possible D gene is TRBD2 (5 bases). This CDR3 is 12 amino acids long. CDR1 and CDR2 from the germline V gene are SGHAT and FQNNGV. V was cut by 5 bases and J by 0 bases, with 5 bases left in between. The CDR3, as DNA: TGTGCCAGCAGCCGGGACTCCTACGAGCAGTACTTC. The encoded protein is CASSRDSYEQYF.

The rearrangement links TRBV4-1 to TRBJ1-4, with D maybe TRBD1 (6 bases). CDR1 MGHRA and CDR2 YSYEKL come from the germline V gene. The CDR3 has 15 residues. The V and J ends lost 2 bases and 7 bases respectively, with 14 bases between them. The CDR3 sequence is CASSQTTGLSEKLFF. CDR3 nucleotide sequence: TGCGCCAGCAGCCAAACGACAGGATTAAGTGAAAAACTGTTTTTT.

The rearrangement uses TRBV18 and TRBJ1-1; D is unresolved. CDR3 length equals 15 residues. Germline lookup yields CDR1 KGHSH and CDR2 LQKENI. Trimming left V 5 bases short and J 1 base short, with 14 bases between. The CDR3 DNA follows: TGTGCCAGCTCAACCTCAGCGTTCACGAACACTGAAGCTTTCTTT. Translated, it gives CASSTSAFTNTEAFF.

J is TRBJ2-3 and V is TRBV10-3, with D possibly matching TRBD2 (6 bases). Germline values: CDR1 ENHRY, CDR2 SYGVKD. The CDR3 has 12 amino acids. The germline V and J ends were trimmed by 11 bases and 2 bases, with 11 bases remaining between them. The CDR3 sequence is CALRDFTDTQYF. CDR3 bases: TGTGCCCTCCGGGACTTCACAGATACGCAGTATTTT.

Only a few counts were recorded for this clone. The rearrangement joins TRBV14 to TRBJ1-1, with unresolved D. This CDR3 spans 15 amino acids. Per the germline V gene, CDR1 is SGHDN and CDR2 is FVKESK. Deletions cut 0 bases from V and 7 bases from J, with 15 bases between. The CDR3 DNA sequence: TGTGCCAGCAGCCAAGATCTGAGGGTTGCGGGTGAAGCTTTCTTT. Translating gives CASSQDLRVAGEAFF.

The chain is built from TRBV4-1 and TRBJ2-7, with a tentative D call TRBD1 (5 bases). This CDR3 has 15 amino acids. Per germline, CDR1 MGHRA and CDR2 YSYEKL. V was shortened by 4 bases and J by 1 base, with 14 bases between the two germline ends. This chain's CDR3 is CASSPDSGFSYEQYF. The CDR3 DNA sequence: TGCGCCAGCAGCCCCGACAGTGGATTTTCCTACGAGCAGTACTTC.

The V call is TRBV20-1, the J call TRBJ2-5; possibly TRBD1 for D (5 bases). This CDR3 is built from 11 residues. Germline V gives CDR1 DFQATT, CDR2 SNEGSKA (reference sequence). CDR3 coding DNA: TGCAGCCATACCAGGGAAGAGACCCAGTACTTC. Residues: CSHTREETQYF.

The chain links TRBV5-1 to TRBJ2-7; D is ambiguous. The CDR3 is 11 residues long. The V end was cut by 4 bases, the J end by 7 bases, with 9 bases between. Germline loops: CDR1 SGHRS, CDR2 YFSETQ. The CDR3 spells CASSLDEEQYF. The CDR3 coding sequence is TGCGCCAGCAGCCTTGATGAGGAGCAGTACTTC. The full variable domain, in which reference TRBV5-1 and TRBJ2-7 provide the parts outside the CDR3, is KAGVTQTPRYLIKTRGQQVTLSCSPISGHRSVSWYQQTPGQGLQFLFEYFSETQRNKGNFPGRFSGRQFSNSRSEMNVSTLELGDSALYLCASSLDEEQYFGPGTRLTVT.

The chain recombines TRBV10-3 with TRBJ2-7; 7 bases are a match to TRBD1. Germline V gene data show CDR1 as ENHRY and CDR2 as SYGVKD. The length of the CDR3 is 13 residues. V shed 6 bases, J shed 5 bases, and the junction held 7 bases outside the gene matches. CDR3 in DNA: TGTGCCATCAGGGGGGACAGATTCGACGAGCAGTACTTC. It yields the protein CAIRGDRFDEQYF.

The genes are TRBV27 and TRBJ1-1; D ambiguous. Germline assignment: CDR1 MNHEY and CDR2 SMNVEV (reference sequence). This CDR3 region has 11 residues. Trimming took off 5 bases at V and 8 bases at J, with 9 bases between the two ends. The CDR3, as DNA: TGTGCCAGCAGTCTTAACAACGAAGCTTTCTTT. Translated, it gives CASSLNNEAFF.

This clone showed up just a few times. The chain carries TRBV10-3 and TRBJ2-7; 9 nucleotides line up with TRBD2. Germline trimming cut 2 bases from V and 3 bases from J; bases unmatched to any gene: 2. CDR1 ENHRY and CDR2 SYGVKD come from the germline V gene. This CDR3 comprises 14 residues. DNA for the CDR3: TGTGCCATCAGTGAGCTAGCGGGGCTCTACGAGCAGTACTTC. Translating gives CAISELAGLYEQYF.

V and J are TRBV7-9 and TRBJ2-1; TRBD2 aligns across 7 bases. Germline CDR1 is SEHNR and CDR2 is FQNEAQ (reference sequence). The junction had 7 bases not matched to a gene; V was cut back by 1 base and J by 7 bases. The CDR3 loop spans 15 amino acids. CDR3 DNA sequence: TGTGCCAGCAGCTTAGACGGGAGGCCCTGGAATGAGCAGTTCTTC. Its protein product is CASSLDGRPWNEQFF.

This chain connects TRBV10-3 to TRBJ1-4; 8 bases align to TRBD1. After removal of 2 bases from V and 6 bases from J, the junction contained 2 bases not matched to a gene. The germline V gene has CDR1 ENHRY and CDR2 SYGVKD. The CDR3 covers 14 residues. The CDR3 DNA follows: TGTGCCATCAGTGAGCCGGGACAGGATGAAAAACTGTTTTTT. This sequence encodes CAISEPGQDEKLFF.

This clone was recorded a few times. The genes are TRBV4-2 and TRBJ2-7; 7 nucleotides match TRBD2. The ends lost 4 bases at V and 1 base at J; junction bases unmatched: 4. CDR3 length: 14 residues. The germline V gene encodes CDR1 LGHNA and CDR2 YNFKEQ. The CDR3 DNA sequence: TGTGCCAGCAGCCTTAGCGGGCAATCCTACGAGCAGTACTTC. The encoded protein is CASSLSGQSYEQYF.

The chain links TRBV18 to TRBJ1-2; D not certain. This CDR3 has 15 amino acids. Germline CDR1 KGHSH, CDR2 LQKENI. The V end lost 0 bases, the J end lost 1 base, and 9 bases lay between the germline ends. CDR3 region: CASSPPSESNYGYTF. The CDR3 region has the DNA TGTGCCAGCTCACCACCGTCAGAAAGTAACTATGGCTACACCTTC.

The DNA for the CDR3 is TGTGCCAGCACAACGAGTCCGGGACTAGCGGATTACAATGAGCAGTTCTTC. Protein: CASTTSPGLADYNEQFF. This sequence joins TRBV27 and TRBJ2-1; 11 bases agree with TRBD2. The CDR3 runs 17 residues. V gave up 7 bases and J gave up 4 bases; unmatched junction bases: 12. From germline, CDR1 is MNHEY and CDR2 SMNVEV (reference sequence).

This clone was detected only a few times. The chain couples TRBV28 to TRBJ2-5, with 11 bases fitting TRBD2. The CDR3 extends over 17 amino acids. CDR1 and CDR2 from the germline V gene are MDHEN and SYDVKM. The V gene end was trimmed by 2 bases and the J gene end by 5 bases; junction bases not matched to a gene: 10. CDR3 nucleotide sequence: TGTGCCAGCAGTTTAAGGCTAGCGGGAGGATCCGGCGAGACCCAGTACTTC. It yields the protein CASSLRLAGGSGETQYF.

The V and J genes are TRBV5-6 and TRBJ2-2, with TRBD2 matching over 16 bases. The CDR3 spans 16 residues. Trimming removed 4 bases from V and 6 bases from J; junction bases left unmatched: 3. The germline V gene encodes CDR1 SGHDT and CDR2 YYEEEE. CDR3 in amino acids: CASSGGLAGGAGELFF. The CDR3 DNA sequence: TGTGCCAGCAGCGGGGGACTAGCGGGAGGGGCCGGGGAGCTGTTTTTT.

This clone was seen a handful of times. V gene TRBV11-2 combines with J gene TRBJ2-7; TRBD2 agrees at 7 bases. In germline, CDR1 is SGHAT, CDR2 FQNNGV. The CDR3 consists of 15 residues. The junction had 5 bases not matched to a gene; V was cut back by 0 bases and J by 3 bases. CDR3 amino acids: CASSLDWGGDYEQYF. As DNA, the CDR3 is TGTGCCAGCAGCTTAGATTGGGGGGGGGACTACGAGCAGTACTTC.

This clone was recorded a few times. The chain joins TRBV4-2 to TRBJ2-7; tentative D call: TRBD2 (5 bases). Looked up from germline, CDR1 is LGHNA and CDR2 is YNFKEQ. V lost 0 bases and J 2 bases, leaving 17 bases between the germline ends. The CDR3 consists of 17 residues. Here the CDR3 reads CASSQDLSSPHPYEQYF. DNA for the CDR3: TGTGCCAGCAGCCAAGATCTGTCTAGCCCTCATCCCTACGAGCAGTACTTC.

This clone showed up just a few times. The CDR3 DNA reads as TGTGCCAGTAGCATCGCGACAGGGGTGTTTTCGTCCGGGGAGCTGTTTTTT. Translating gives CASSIATGVFSSGELFF. The rearrangement links TRBV19 to TRBJ2-2; 8 nucleotides line up with TRBD1. Germline V lookup: CDR1 LNHDA, CDR2 SQIVND (reference sequence). The CDR3 runs to 17 residues. J gave up 6 bases and V 6 bases, and 15 bases lay outside the gene matches.

V gene TRBV5-6 combines with J gene TRBJ2-1; TRBD2 agrees at 8 bases. Unmatched junction bases numbered 8, after V lost 2 bases and J lost 7 bases. The CDR3 is 15 residues long. Germline V gene sequence: CDR1 SGHDT, CDR2 YYEEEE. The CDR3 sequence is CASSFSGLVQNEQFF. The CDR3, as DNA: TGTGCCAGCAGCTTTTCGGGACTAGTGCAAAATGAGCAGTTCTTC.

The chain uses TRBV4-1 and TRBJ1-1; possibly TRBD1 for D (5 bases). The CDR3 covers 15 residues. Germline lookup yields CDR1 MGHRA and CDR2 YSYEKL. V lost 4 bases and J 3 bases, leaving 15 bases between the germline ends. The CDR3 DNA sequence: TGCGCCAGCAGCCCATCGCTTGGGGGGGACACTGAAGCTTTCTTT. This codes for CASSPSLGGDTEAFF.